These 6 T cell receptor beta chains originate from one sample sequenced in a study of blood T cell repertoires in COVID-19. Data came from immunoSEQ multiplex PCR; TCRdb stores just in-frame clones and leaves some out. Of around 270,000 clones listed, approximately 81% are singletons. The specimen sequenced was peripheral blood. The origin of the receptors is a man between 60 and 70 years old with acute or convalescent COVID-19.

This clone was counted a single time. The rearrangement joins TRBV9 to TRBJ1-4, with D hard to call. CDR3 length equals 14 residues. Trimming shortened V by 0 bases and J by 0 bases, and 3 bases separated the two germline ends. Germline V lookup: CDR1 SGDLS, CDR2 YYNGEE. The CDR3 DNA follows: TGTGCCAGCAGCGTAGCCACAACTAATGAAAAACTGTTTTTT. Residues: CASSVATTNEKLFF.

The genes are TRBV10-3 and TRBJ1-6; possible D gene TRBD1, 5 bases. The V end lost 6 bases, the J end lost 8 bases, and 14 bases lay between the germline ends. Germline assignment: CDR1 ENHRY and CDR2 SYGVKD. The CDR3 consists of 14 residues. The CDR3 is CAIRPGLIDSPLHF. The CDR3 nucleotides read TGTGCCATCAGGCCGGGACTAATAGATTCACCCCTCCACTTT.

The chain joins TRBV3-1 (or the pseudogene TRBV3-2) to TRBJ2-5; TRBD1 agrees at 9 bases. J lost 4 bases, V lost 3 bases, and 6 bases had no gene match. The CDR3 sequence is 15 residues long. Germline V gene sequence: CDR1 LGHDT, CDR2 YNNKEL (reference sequence). The CDR3: CASSQRTGVAETQYF. CDR3 sequence (DNA): TGTGCCAGCAGCCAGAGGACAGGGGTCGCAGAGACCCAGTACTTC.

V usage is TRBV30 and J usage is TRBJ1-1; 7 nucleotides line up with TRBD1. There are 13 residues in the CDR3. Trimming at V came to 3 bases and at J to 5 bases, leaving 6 bases not matched to a gene. Germline V gene data show CDR1 as GTSNPN and CDR2 as SVGIG (reference sequence). The CDR3 sequence is CAWSWDSRTEAFF. The CDR3 nucleotides read TGTGCCTGGAGCTGGGACAGTCGGACTGAAGCTTTCTTT.

This clone was found once. The chain links TRBV27 to TRBJ2-1; 8 bases agree with TRBD2. Trimming cost V 4 bases and J 4 bases; bases outside gene matches: 9. The CDR3 spans 16 residues. Germline V gene sequence: CDR1 MNHEY, CDR2 SMNVEV (reference sequence). Here the CDR3 reads CASSWAGGVEYNEQFF. The CDR3 DNA sequence: TGTGCCAGCAGTTGGGCGGGGGGAGTCGAATACAATGAGCAGTTCTTC.

This chain joins TRBV2 and TRBJ2-7, with D possibly being TRBD1 (6 bases). Per the germline V gene, CDR1 is SNHLY and CDR2 is FYNNEI. The CDR3 totals 14 residues. V was clipped by 8 bases and J by 0 bases, with 14 bases between them. The CDR3 loop reads CASDGGDPSYEQYF. The CDR3 region has the DNA TGTGCCAGCGATGGGGGCGACCCCTCCTACGAGCAGTACTTC.